This T cell receptor (beta chain) was found in a study of blood T cell repertoires in COVID-19. On the study more broadly: T cells, B-cell-depleted T cells, or PBMCs provided the cDNA or gDNA that served as material.

Recovered status applied to Cohort 3 donors who had two consecutive negative PCRs. It also applied to those with clearance or with symptom resolution. Generated by immunoSEQ multiplex PCR, the TCRdb table keeps only in-frame clones and is missing some. The repertoire includes some 270,000 clones, roughly 91% of them detected once, and 1.9% sits in the top ten. J gave up 11 bases and V 6 bases, and 13 bases lay outside the gene matches. CDR3 length equals 15 residues. Germline V gene lookup returns CDR1 MDHEN and CDR2 SYDVKM. The receptor was derived from a woman aged 55-70 years who had recovered from COVID-19. The chain links TRBV28 to TRBJ2-1; 10 nucleotides match TRBD1. The sample consisted of PBMCs or T cells enriched from blood (not recorded which). For the CDR3, the DNA is TGTGCCAGCAGCCCTTCAATCGGGGACAGGGGAAAGCAGTTCTTC. Protein product: CASSPSIGDRGKQFF.